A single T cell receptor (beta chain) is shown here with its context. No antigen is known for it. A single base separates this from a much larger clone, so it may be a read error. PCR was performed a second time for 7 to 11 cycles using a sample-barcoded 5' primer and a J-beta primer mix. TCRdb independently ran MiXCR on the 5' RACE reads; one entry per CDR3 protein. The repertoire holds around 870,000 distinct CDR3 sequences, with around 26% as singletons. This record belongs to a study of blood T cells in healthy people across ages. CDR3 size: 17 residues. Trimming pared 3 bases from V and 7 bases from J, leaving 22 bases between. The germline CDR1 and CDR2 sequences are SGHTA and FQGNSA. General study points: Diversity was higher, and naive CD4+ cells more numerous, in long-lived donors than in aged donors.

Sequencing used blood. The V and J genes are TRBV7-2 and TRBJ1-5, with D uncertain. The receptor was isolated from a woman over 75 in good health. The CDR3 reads CASSLFSPVEIRQPQHF. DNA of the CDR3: TGTGCCAGCAGCTTGTTTTCGCCTGTTGAGATACGACAGCCCCAGCATTTT.